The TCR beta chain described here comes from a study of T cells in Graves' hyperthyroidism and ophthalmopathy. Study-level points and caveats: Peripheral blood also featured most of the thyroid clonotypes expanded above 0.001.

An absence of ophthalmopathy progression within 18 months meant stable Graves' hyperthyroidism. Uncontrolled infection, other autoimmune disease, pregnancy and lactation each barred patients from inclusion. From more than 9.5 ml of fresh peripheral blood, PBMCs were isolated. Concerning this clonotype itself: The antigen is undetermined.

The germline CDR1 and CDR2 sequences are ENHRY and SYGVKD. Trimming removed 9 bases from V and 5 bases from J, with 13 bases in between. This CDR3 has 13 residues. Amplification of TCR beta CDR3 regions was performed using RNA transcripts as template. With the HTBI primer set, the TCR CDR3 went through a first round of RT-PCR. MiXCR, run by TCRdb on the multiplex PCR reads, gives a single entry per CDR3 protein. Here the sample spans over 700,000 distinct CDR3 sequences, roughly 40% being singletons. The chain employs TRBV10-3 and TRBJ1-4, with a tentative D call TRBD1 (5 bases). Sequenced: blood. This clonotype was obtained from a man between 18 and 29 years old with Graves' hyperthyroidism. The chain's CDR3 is CAIDPGGNEKLFF. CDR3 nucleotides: TGTGCCATTGACCCGGGGGGAAATGAAAAACTGTTTTTT.